This T cell receptor beta chain was obtained from a study of cytomegalovirus exposure and HLA in healthy donors. The V end was cut by 3 bases, the J end by 4 bases, with 10 bases between. CDR1 is SGDLS, CDR2 YYNGEE, per germline. The CDR3 has 14 amino acids. A multiplex PCR was run with 60 Vbeta primers and 13 Jbeta primers. The data were produced by immunoSEQ multiplex PCR, yet TCRdb's version contains in-frame clones alone and is incomplete. The table records 220,000 or so clones, around 80% of them present only once. The chain uses TRBV9 and TRBJ2-2; D is undetermined. The TCR comes from a man aged 50-60 years in good health and CMV-seronegative. What was sequenced was PBMCs. The CDR3 nucleotides read TGTGCCAGCAGCGCTAGTTTTGGCACCGGGGAGCTGTTTTTT. It translates to CASSASFGTGELFF.